These 12 T cell receptor beta chains were all obtained from the same sample, sequenced in a study of T cell repertoires in cytomegalovirus infection. For these receptors, no antigen is known. TCRdb fed the reads into MiXCR, producing one record per CDR3 protein. Of approximately 70,000 distinct CDR3 sequences listed, more than 20% are singletons. What was sequenced was PBMCs, sequenced either directly or after in vitro stimulation (not recorded which). Source of these receptors: a human donor in good health (CMV status not recorded). Some clones in this sample may be carry-over from other donors' samples.

V usage is TRBV7-4 and J usage is TRBJ2-3; 7 bases align to TRBD2. Germline V lookup: CDR1 SGHVT, CDR2 SQSDAQ. The CDR3 covers 15 residues. After removal of 6 bases from V and 3 bases from J, the junction contained 9 bases not matched to a gene. The CDR3 DNA follows: TGTGCCAGCAGATTTACTAGCGAGAGTACAGATACGCAGTATTTT. Translated: CASRFTSESTDTQYF. The full variable domain, in which reference TRBV7-4 and TRBJ2-3 provide the parts outside the CDR3, is GAGVSQSPRYKVAKRGRDVALRCDSISGHVTLYWYRQTLGQGSEVLTYSQSDAQRDKSGRPSGRFSAERPERSVSTLKIQRTEQGDSAVYLCASRFTSESTDTQYFGPGTRLTVL.

The gene calls are TRBV4-3 and TRBJ2-1, with D perhaps TRBD1 (6 bases). The CDR3 loop spans 15 amino acids. Germline V gene sequence: CDR1 LGHNA, CDR2 YSLEER. Between the trimmed V and J ends, which lost 2 bases and 8 bases, there was a span of 16 bases. Here the CDR3 DNA reads TGCGCCAGCAGCCAATGGGGGCGGTTCGAAGATGAGCAGTTCTTC. Encoded protein: CASSQWGRFEDEQFF.

This clonotype was seen a few times. V is TRBV28 and J is TRBJ2-7, with D perhaps matching TRBD2 (6 bases). V was clipped by 2 bases and J by 1 base, with 12 bases between them. CDR3 length: 15 amino acids. The germline gives CDR1 MDHEN, CDR2 SYDVKM. The CDR3 loop is CASSLLISGSYEQYF. The CDR3 coding sequence is TGTGCCAGCAGTTTACTGATTAGCGGATCCTACGAGCAGTACTTC.

The V gene is TRBV6-2 or TRBV6-3, the J gene TRBJ1-6, with D tentatively TRBD1 (5 bases). The germline V gene encodes CDR1 MNHEY and CDR2 SVGEGT. CDR3 length: 17 residues. With 6 bases removed from V and 7 bases from J, the gap between germline ends came to 22 bases. CDR3 region: CASSKTPGLGGNSPLHF. In DNA, the CDR3 is TGTGCCAGCAGCAAGACTCCGGGCCTCGGGGGGAATTCACCCCTCCACTTT.

This clonotype has only a few counts. The rearrangement joins TRBV7-8 to TRBJ2-4; D is perhaps TRBD1 (5 bases). The CDR3 runs to 14 residues. Germline V lookup: CDR1 SGHVS, CDR2 FQNEAQ. Trimming cost V 1 base and J 4 bases, with 8 bases left between them. CDR3 sequence: CASSLVGRKNIQYF. The DNA of the CDR3 is TGTGCCAGCAGCTTAGTGGGGCGGAAAAACATTCAGTACTTC. The entire variable domain, with the rest obtained from reference TRBV7-8 and TRBJ2-4, is as follows: GAGVSQSPRYKVAKRGQDVALRCDPISGHVSLFWYQQALGQGPEFLTYFQNEAQLDKSGLPSDRFFAERPEGSVSTLKIQRTQQEDSAVYLCASSLVGRKNIQYFGAGTRLSVL.

This clonotype was counted ten times or more. This chain links TRBV12-3 or TRBV12-4 with TRBJ1-5, with D perhaps TRBD1 (6 bases). CDR3 length equals 16 residues. With 3 bases removed from V and 9 bases from J, the gap between germline ends came to 21 bases. The CDR3 nucleotides are TGTGCCAGCAGTTTCCGTAGAGAGACACGAGGGGGGCCCCAGCATTTT. Its protein is CASSFRRETRGGPQHF.

This clonotype was seen at least ten times. The genes are TRBV6-2 or TRBV6-3 and TRBJ2-1; perhaps TRBD2 as D (6 bases). CDR1 is MNHEY, CDR2 SVGEGT, per germline. The V and J ends lost 6 bases and 0 bases respectively, with 12 bases between them. The CDR3 is 15 residues long. The CDR3: CASRWRVSSYNEQFF. The CDR3 nucleotides read TGTGCCAGCAGGTGGAGGGTGAGCTCCTACAATGAGCAGTTCTTC.

In its sample, this clonotype was seen many times. The genes are TRBV7-2 and TRBJ2-2; 12 nucleotides agree with TRBD2. Germline CDR1 SGHTA, CDR2 FQGNSA. This CDR3 is built from 13 residues. The V and J ends lost 11 bases and 7 bases, in that order; junction bases with no gene match: 5. In nucleotides, the CDR3 is TGTGCCTCTAGCGGGAGGGCGGGCGGGGAGCTGTTTTTT. This encodes CASSGRAGGELFF.

The V and J genes are TRBV12-3 or TRBV12-4 and TRBJ2-1; TRBD2 might be the D (5 bases). Trimming removed 0 bases from V and 8 bases from J, with 8 bases in between. The CDR3 loop spans 13 amino acids. CDR3 residues: CASSLAGADEQFF. The CDR3 nucleotides are TGTGCCAGCAGTTTAGCGGGAGCGGATGAGCAGTTCTTC.

The chain links TRBV7-6 to TRBJ1-6; D is uncertain. Deletions cut 0 bases from V and 7 bases from J, with 1 base between. The CDR3 contains 12 residues. Germline V gene lookup returns CDR1 SGHVS and CDR2 FNYEAQ. The CDR3 DNA follows: TGTGCCAGCAGCTTAGCCAATTCACCCCTCCACTTT. Protein product: CASSLANSPLHF.

The chain employs TRBV7-9 and TRBJ1-6; 9 bases are shared with TRBD1. J was trimmed by 6 bases and V by 6 bases; bases with no gene match: 6. CDR3 size: 15 residues. Germline V gene sequence: CDR1 SEHNR, CDR2 FQNEAQ (reference sequence). CDR3 region: CASRPGQGLNSPLHF. DNA of the CDR3: TGTGCCAGCAGACCGGGACAGGGACTTAATTCACCCCTCCACTTT.

The chain employs TRBV5-8 and TRBJ2-1; the match to TRBD2 covers 13 bases. The J segment lost 4 bases and the V segment lost 0 bases, leaving 1 base of the junction unmatched. The CDR3 is made up of 16 amino acids. Looked up from germline, CDR1 is SGHTS and CDR2 is YDEGEE. The CDR3 loop is CASSLGLAGGYNEQFF. CDR3 DNA: TGTGCCAGCAGCTTGGGACTAGCGGGAGGATACAATGAGCAGTTCTTC.